The 28 T cell receptor beta chains below come from one sample, sequenced in a study of blood T cell repertoires in COVID-19. The protocol was immunoSEQ multiplex PCR, while the TCRdb copy is restricted to in-frame clones and leaves out a portion. The data contain around 170,000 clones, around 72% of them singletons. The sequenced sample was peripheral blood. All receptors derive from a woman of 80 years or more with acute or convalescent COVID-19.

With regard to this clone: Other DNA sequences from this sample encode an identical CDR3 as well. The chain carries TRBV2 and TRBJ2-2, with D possibly matching TRBD2 (6 bases). Deletions cut 2 bases from V and 2 bases from J, with 12 bases between. Germline V gene sequence: CDR1 SNHLY, CDR2 FYNNEI. The CDR3 totals 16 residues. CDR3 sequence (DNA): TGTGCCAGCAGTGAACTTGGCGGGACTAACACCGGGGAGCTGTTTTTT. Its translation: CASSELGGTNTGELFF.

The V and J genes are TRBV19 and TRBJ2-6, with TRBD2 as a possible D gene (6 bases). V was clipped by 6 bases and J by 4 bases, with 10 bases between them. The CDR3 runs 14 residues. CDR1 and CDR2 (germline): LNHDA, SQIVND (reference sequence). CDR3 nucleotide sequence: TGTGCCAGTAGCGGGGGAGCAGGGGCCAACGTCCTGACTTTC. Translated, it gives CASSGGAGANVLTF.

CDR3 in amino acids: CASSFGTGTLAFF. The CDR3 coding sequence is TGTGCCAGCAGTTTCGGTACCGGGACTTTAGCTTTCTTT. The chain joins TRBV12-3 or TRBV12-4 to TRBJ1-1, with D possibly TRBD1 on 5 matching bases. The CDR3 contains 13 residues. V was trimmed by 3 bases and J by 10 bases, leaving 15 bases between them.

This clone was seen a single time. The J gene is TRBJ2-7, the V gene TRBV6-2 or TRBV6-3; TRBD2 aligns across 8 bases. The CDR3 extends over 17 amino acids. J was trimmed by 5 bases and V by 2 bases; bases with no gene match: 14. The germline gives CDR1 MNHEY, CDR2 SVGEGT. CDR3 nucleotides: TGTGCCAGCAGTTACATCCCTCGAGGCGGGAGGACTGACGAGCAGTACTTC. This translates into CASSYIPRGGRTDEQYF.

The chain combines TRBV10-3 with TRBJ1-3; D not resolved. In germline, CDR1 is ENHRY, CDR2 SYGVKD. Trimming pared 4 bases from V and 0 bases from J, leaving 10 bases between. The CDR3 spans 15 residues. CDR3 loop: CAISVAPYSGNTIYF. The CDR3 DNA reads as TGTGCCATCAGTGTTGCGCCGTACTCTGGAAACACCATATATTTT.

Only one count was recorded for this clone. The V and J genes are TRBV6-5 and TRBJ1-4; no reliable D call. Deletions cut 0 bases from V and 10 bases from J, with 12 bases between. CDR1 and CDR2 from the germline V gene are MNHEY and SVGAGI. This CDR3 spans 14 amino acids. CDR3 nucleotides: TGTGCCAGCAGTTACTCAAGCAAACGCGGAAAACTGTTTTTT. Translating gives CASSYSSKRGKLFF.

The gene calls are TRBV28 and TRBJ1-2; 10 bases line up with TRBD1. Germline CDR1 MDHEN, CDR2 SYDVKM. This CDR3 has 16 residues. Trimming removed 5 bases from V and 3 bases from J; junction bases left unmatched: 9. The CDR3 nucleotides read TGTGCCAGCAGTCCGGGACAGGGGTCCCGATACTATGGCTACACCTTC. It translates to CASSPGQGSRYYGYTF.

This clone was seen a single time. This sequence joins TRBV28 and TRBJ1-1; D remains ambiguous. The CDR3 is 14 amino acids. Germline V gene sequence: CDR1 MDHEN, CDR2 SYDVKM. Trimming cost V 7 bases and J 0 bases, with 12 bases left between them. In DNA, the CDR3 is TGTGCCAGCACCAATAGAGAGCTGAACACTGAAGCTTTCTTT. Translated: CASTNRELNTEAFF.

This chain uses TRBV12-3 or TRBV12-4 with TRBJ2-7; D remains ambiguous. Trimming took off 2 bases at V and 5 bases at J, with 4 bases between the two ends. CDR3 size: 11 residues. The CDR3 region is CASSLQDEQYF. Written as DNA, the CDR3 is TGTGCCAGCAGTTTACAGGACGAGCAGTACTTC.

The genes are TRBV11-2 and TRBJ2-3; 8 positions agree with TRBD1. The ends lost 1 base at V and 5 bases at J; junction bases unmatched: 5. The CDR3 is 15 amino acids. Germline CDR1 reads SGHAT; CDR2 reads FQNNGV. Here the CDR3 DNA reads TGTGCCAGCAGCTTAGTGCAGGGGGCGGTAGATACGCAGTATTTT. Its translation: CASSLVQGAVDTQYF.

The chain recombines TRBV29-1 with TRBJ2-1; D not resolved. In germline, CDR1 is SQVTM, CDR2 ANQGSEA. The CDR3 extends over 13 amino acids. CDR3 coding DNA: TGCACCGCTCTAGATCCCAAGTGGGATGAGCAGTTCTTC. This encodes CTALDPKWDEQFF.

V and J are TRBV2 and TRBJ1-2; D gene unclear. V was trimmed by 7 bases and J by 7 bases, leaving 19 bases between them. CDR3 length: 14 residues. Per germline, CDR1 SNHLY and CDR2 FYNNEI. As DNA, the CDR3 is TGTGCCAGCACTGGAACAGTTGAGTTCTCTGGCTACACCTTC. Encoded protein: CASTGTVEFSGYTF.

The table lists this clone with many counts. The gene calls are TRBV4-2 and TRBJ1-6; D is perhaps TRBD1 (5 bases). Germline V CDR1 and CDR2: LGHNA, YNFKEQ. The CDR3 runs to 15 residues. Trimming pared 0 bases from V and 6 bases from J, leaving 9 bases between. The CDR3 sequence is CASSQDRALNSPLHF. DNA for the CDR3: TGTGCCAGCAGCCAAGACAGGGCCCTTAATTCACCCCTCCACTTT.

This sequence joins TRBV7-2 and TRBJ2-2; D is ambiguous. Germline values: CDR1 SGHTA, CDR2 FQGNSA. CDR3 length: 15 amino acids. Trimming took 3 bases from V and 6 from J, leaving 14 bases between them. CDR3 in DNA: TGTGCCAGCAGCTTGAACCCGATTGGAGCCGGGGAGCTGTTTTTT. This gives the protein CASSLNPIGAGELFF.

The chain recombines TRBV3-1 (or the pseudogene TRBV3-2) with TRBJ2-3; D uncertain. Germline V gives CDR1 LGHDT, CDR2 YNNKEL (reference sequence). Trimming removed 0 bases at V and 0 bases at J, with 4 bases between. The CDR3 spans 14 residues. The CDR3 nucleotides read TGTGCCAGCAGCCAAGATACTAGCACAGATACGCAGTATTTT. Protein product: CASSQDTSTDTQYF.

This chain links TRBV29-1 with TRBJ2-1; 10 bases map to TRBD2. The V and J ends lost 4 bases and 10 bases, in that order; junction bases with no gene match: 13. This CDR3 comprises 15 residues. Germline loops: CDR1 SQVTM, CDR2 ANQGSEA. This CDR3 is CSVAGGLAGEGEQFF. CDR3 nucleotide sequence: TGCAGCGTTGCGGGTGGCCTAGCGGGAGAAGGGGAGCAGTTCTTC.

This clone was picked up one time. V is TRBV28 and J is TRBJ2-4, with D possibly being TRBD1 (5 bases). V dropped 2 bases and J dropped 1 base, with 6 bases sitting between them. The CDR3 sequence is 14 residues long. Germline CDR1 reads MDHEN; CDR2 reads SYDVKM. CDR3 protein: CASSLPGAKNIQYF. CDR3 nucleotides: TGTGCCAGCAGTTTACCAGGGGCCAAAAACATTCAGTACTTC.

This clone was counted only a few times. The J gene is TRBJ1-5, the V gene TRBV14; the match to TRBD1 covers 8 bases. The CDR3 covers 16 residues. Unmatched junction bases numbered 2, after V lost 1 base and J lost 0 bases. Germline values: CDR1 SGHDN, CDR2 FVKESK. CDR3 DNA: TGTGCCAGCAGCCAAGCCGGGACAGGTAGCAATCAGCCCCAGCATTTT. This gives the protein CASSQAGTGSNQPQHF.

This clone showed up just a few times. CDR3 region: CASTWGQGNEKLFF. In DNA form, the CDR3 reads TGTGCCAGCACCTGGGGACAGGGAAATGAAAAACTGTTTTTT. The chain couples TRBV28 to TRBJ1-4; 9 bases match TRBD1. Trimming cost V 7 bases and J 5 bases; bases outside gene matches: 5. This CDR3 is 14 amino acids long. Germline V gene lookup returns CDR1 MDHEN and CDR2 SYDVKM.

The chain has TRBV12-3 or TRBV12-4 and TRBJ2-5; TRBD2 is a possible D gene (6 bases). V was pared by 4 bases and J by 5 bases, with 11 bases between. This CDR3 spans 13 amino acids. The CDR3 sequence is CASSWGLGETQYF. The CDR3 nucleotides are TGTGCCAGCAGTTGGGGACTGGGGGAGACCCAGTACTTC.

This clone was observed a handful of times. The V gene is TRBV7-3, the J gene TRBJ2-3, with D maybe TRBD2 (5 bases). The CDR3 totals 14 residues. Germline V lookup: CDR1 SGHTA, CDR2 FQGTGA. The CDR3 is CATSRTGITDTQYF. The CDR3 DNA reads TGTGCAACCTCCAGGACTGGAATCACAGATACGCAGTATTTT.

The chain combines TRBV5-4 with TRBJ2-1, with 8 bases that match TRBD2. After removal of 3 bases from V and 4 bases from J, the junction contained 21 bases not matched to a gene. Germline V gene sequence: CDR1 SGHNT, CDR2 YYREEE (reference sequence). The CDR3 is made up of 20 amino acids. Written as DNA, the CDR3 is TGTGCCAGCAGCTCCCCCCTGGCGGGACTAGAGGAACCCGGGTACAATGAGCAGTTCTTC. Amino acids: CASSSPLAGLEEPGYNEQFF.

This rearrangement joins TRBV19 to TRBJ1-2; D is unresolved. CDR1 and CDR2 (germline): LNHDA, SQIVND (reference sequence). This CDR3 has 11 amino acids. The V end lost 8 bases, the J end lost 5 bases, and 9 bases lay between the germline ends. The CDR3 DNA follows: TGTGCCAGTTTTACAGCTTATGGCTACACCTTC. Translating gives CASFTAYGYTF.

This rearrangement joins TRBV4-1 to TRBJ2-3, with D possibly being TRBD1 (6 bases). CDR1 and CDR2 from the germline V gene are MGHRA and YSYEKL. The CDR3 has 16 residues. V lost 2 bases and J lost 4, with 16 bases in between. DNA for the CDR3: TGCGCCAGCAGCCAAAGTCGGGACATGATCCCAGATACGCAGTATTTT. Its translation is CASSQSRDMIPDTQYF.

The gene calls are TRBV4-1 and TRBJ1-4; 11 nucleotides agree with TRBD1. The V and J ends lost 2 bases and 8 bases, in that order; junction bases with no gene match: 7. Germline V CDR1 and CDR2: MGHRA, YSYEKL. The CDR3 loop spans 16 amino acids. CDR3 amino acids: CASSQQPGQGGEKLFF. The CDR3 nucleotides are TGCGCCAGCAGCCAACAGCCGGGACAGGGGGGGGAAAAACTGTTTTTT.

The chain is built from TRBV9 and TRBJ2-1; D is ambiguous. From germline, CDR1 is SGDLS and CDR2 YYNGEE. The CDR3 sequence is 14 residues long. V shed 4 bases and J shed 5 bases, with 13 bases lying between them. DNA of the CDR3: TGTGCCAGCAGCCCAAGCCCTACCCACAATGAGCAGTTCTTC. Protein: CASSPSPTHNEQFF.

The chain carries TRBV28 and TRBJ1-2, with D unclear. V gave up 7 bases and J gave up 8 bases, with 14 bases separating them. CDR1 is MDHEN, CDR2 SYDVKM, per germline. This CDR3 is built from 12 residues. In DNA form, the CDR3 reads TGTGCCAGCACGACACAGACGGTAGGCTACACCTTC. Amino acids: CASTTQTVGYTF.

The chain carries TRBV5-1 and TRBJ1-3; no clear D. The CDR3 covers 13 residues. CDR1 and CDR2 (germline): SGHRS, YFSETQ. V lost 2 bases and J 0 bases, leaving 3 bases between the germline ends. For the CDR3, the DNA is TGCGCCAGCAGCTTCAACTCTGGAAACACCATATATTTT. As protein: CASSFNSGNTIYF.